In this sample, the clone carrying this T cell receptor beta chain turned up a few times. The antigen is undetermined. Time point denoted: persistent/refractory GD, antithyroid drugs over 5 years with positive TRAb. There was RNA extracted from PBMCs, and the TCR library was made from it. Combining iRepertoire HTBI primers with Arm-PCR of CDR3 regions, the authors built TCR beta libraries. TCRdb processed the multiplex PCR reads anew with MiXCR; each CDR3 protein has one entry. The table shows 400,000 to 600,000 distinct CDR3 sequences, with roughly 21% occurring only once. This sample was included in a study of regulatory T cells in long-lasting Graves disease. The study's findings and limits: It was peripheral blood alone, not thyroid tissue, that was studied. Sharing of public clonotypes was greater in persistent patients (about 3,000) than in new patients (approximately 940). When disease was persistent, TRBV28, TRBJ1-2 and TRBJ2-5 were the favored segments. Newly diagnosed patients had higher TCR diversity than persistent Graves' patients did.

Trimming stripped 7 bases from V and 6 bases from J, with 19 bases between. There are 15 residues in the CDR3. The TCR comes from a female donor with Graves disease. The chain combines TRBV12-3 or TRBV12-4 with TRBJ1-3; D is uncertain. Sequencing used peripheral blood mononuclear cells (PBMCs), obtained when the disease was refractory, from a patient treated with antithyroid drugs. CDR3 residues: CASTSKSLGKNTIYF. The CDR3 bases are TGTGCCAGCACCTCGAAGTCCCTGGGTAAAAACACCATATATTTT.